The next 11 T cell receptor beta chains were all read from a single sample in a study of neurological immune-mediated disorders. A single record per CDR3 protein comes from TCRdb applying MiXCR to the 5' RACE reads. Seen here are some 60,000 distinct CDR3 sequences, 2% to 3% observed once, and the top ten hold about 2.9%. Material: PBMCs. These receptors came from a man aged 45-65 years with multiple sclerosis.

In regard to this clonotype: A much larger clone differs by one base, so this may be a read error. This chain uses TRBV20-1 with TRBJ2-1; possible D gene TRBD2, 6 bases. Trimming stripped 6 bases from V and 5 bases from J, with 20 bases between. The CDR3 extends over 15 amino acids. Germline values: CDR1 DFQATT, CDR2 SNEGSKA (reference sequence). CDR3 residues: CSAPQAAGIHNEQFF. Written as DNA, the CDR3 is TGCAGTGCGCCCCAAGCGGCGGGGATCCACAATGAGCAGTTCTTC.

The table lists this clonotype with many counts. V and J are TRBV5-1 and TRBJ2-7; 7 bases fit TRBD1. In germline, CDR1 is SGHRS, CDR2 YFSETQ. The V segment lost 4 bases and the J segment 2 bases; nucleotides outside the gene matches: 3. The CDR3 totals 13 residues. CDR3 coding DNA: TGCGCCAGCAGCCCGGGACAGACCTACGAGCAGTACTTC. Protein sequence: CASSPGQTYEQYF.

This clonotype was counted many times. The chain combines TRBV20-1 with TRBJ2-3; 8 nucleotides align to TRBD1. The CDR3 sequence is 15 residues long. The germline CDR1 and CDR2 sequences are DFQATT and SNEGSKA (reference sequence). V dropped 3 bases and J dropped 2; count of bases not matched to a gene: 7. CDR3 sequence reads: CSASMRQGNTDTQYF. The DNA of the CDR3 is TGCAGTGCTAGCATGAGACAGGGGAACACAGATACGCAGTATTTT.

In its sample, this clonotype was seen many times. The germline gene is not matched at one end of the junction; a read error may be the cause. This sequence joins TRBV3-1 and TRBJ2-5, with D possibly matching TRBD2 (7 bases). This CDR3 region has 14 residues. Germline CDR1 reads LGHDT; CDR2 reads YNNKEL (reference sequence). The DNA of the CDR3 is TGTGCCAGCAGCCAAGACCCTGGGGGGGGCTCCAAGCTCTTC. Translated, it gives CASSQDPGGGSKLF.

At least ten counts were recorded for this clonotype. The V call is TRBV5-1, the J call TRBJ2-5, with 11 bases that match TRBD2. CDR1 is SGHRS, CDR2 YFSETQ, per germline. V was pared by 4 bases and J by 2 bases, with 4 bases of the junction left unmatched. The CDR3 covers 15 residues. CDR3 nucleotide sequence: TGCGCCAGCAGCGTGGGACTAGCGGTTCAAGAGACCCAGTACTTC. Protein: CASSVGLAVQETQYF. The whole variable domain, remainder taken from reference TRBV5-1 and TRBJ2-5, is KAGVTQTPRYLIKTRGQQVTLSCSPISGHRSVSWYQQTPGQGLQFLFEYFSETQRNKGNFPGRFSGRQFSNSRSEMNVSTLELGDSALYLCASSVGLAVQETQYFGPGTRLLVL.

As concerns this clonotype: A much more abundant neighbour one base away suggests this may be a read error. The chain carries TRBV30 and TRBJ2-5, with D perhaps TRBD1 (5 bases). CDR3 length equals 13 residues. Per germline, CDR1 GTSNPN and CDR2 SVGIG (reference sequence). Trimming took off 2 bases at V and 4 bases at J, with 11 bases between the two ends. The CDR3 here is CAWSWTWLETQYF. DNA of the CDR3: TGTGCCTGGAGTTGGACATGGCTAGAGACCCAGTACTTC.

This clonotype has ten or more counts. The V and J genes are TRBV7-2 and TRBJ1-5; 7 bases line up with TRBD1. V was clipped by 5 bases and J by 1 base; unmatched bases: 8. In germline, CDR1 is SGHTA, CDR2 FQGNSA. The CDR3 totals 16 residues. The DNA for the CDR3 is TGTGCCAGCAGCCAGAGACAGGGAAGGAGCAATCAGCCCCAGCATTTT. Translation gives CASSQRQGRSNQPQHF. Variable domain in full (rest from reference TRBV7-2 and TRBJ1-5): GAGVSQSPSNKVTEKGKDVELRCDPISGHTALYWYRQSLGQGLEFLIYFQGNSAPDKSGLPSDRFSAERTGGSVSTLTIQRTQQEDSAVYLCASSQRQGRSNQPQHFGDGTRLSIL.

This clonotype was detected many times. This chain uses TRBV5-5 with TRBJ2-7; D call uncertain. Germline-derived CDR1 and CDR2 are SGHKS and YYEKEE (reference sequence). Trimming left V 0 bases short and J 4 bases short, with 11 bases between. The CDR3 has 14 residues. The CDR3 region is CASSLGAGTYEQYF. As DNA, the CDR3 is TGTGCCAGCAGCTTGGGTGCAGGTACTTACGAGCAGTACTTC.

This clonotype has ten or more counts. The chain joins TRBV10-3 to TRBJ2-5, with 8 bases matching TRBD2. The ends lost 7 bases at V and 4 bases at J; junction bases unmatched: 11. Germline assignment: CDR1 ENHRY and CDR2 SYGVKD. This CDR3 comprises 15 residues. Here the CDR3 DNA reads TGTGCCATCAAGAGAACTAGCGGCCGGCGAGAGACCCAGTACTTC. Its translation is CAIKRTSGRRETQYF.

Concerning this clonotype: A much larger clone differs by one base, so this may be a read error. This chain links TRBV10-3 with TRBJ2-1; D perhaps matches TRBD1 (6 bases). Germline CDR1 is ENHRY and CDR2 is SYGVKD. The CDR3 has 14 amino acids. The V and J ends lost 7 bases and 5 bases respectively, with 15 bases between them. In DNA, the CDR3 is TGTGCCATCACCGACGGGACACCGAACAATGAGCAGTTCTTC. The encoded protein is CAITDGTPNNEQFF.

This clonotype was counted at least ten times. The V call is TRBV20-1, the J call TRBJ1-1; D is unresolved. V was trimmed by 5 bases and J by 0 bases, leaving 4 bases between them. This CDR3 region has 11 residues. CDR1 and CDR2 (germline): DFQATT, SNEGSKA (reference sequence). CDR3 bases: TGCAGTGCTGGGATGAACACTGAAGCTTTCTTT. This sequence encodes CSAGMNTEAFF.